The clone carrying this T cell receptor (beta chain) has just one count. The sample belongs to a study of OX40 agonist ivuxolimab in advanced cancers. The CDR3 spans 13 residues. Germline V gene lookup returns CDR1 SQVTM and CDR2 ANQGSEA. Here immunoSEQ multiplex PCR was the method, and the copy in TCRdb shows in-frame clones only, minus some. The repertoire holds around 94,000 clones, roughly 90% seen once, with about 3% in the top ten. Source: CD4+ or CD8+ T cells sorted from blood, taken in a trial of the OX40 agonist ivuxolimab. This TCR was sampled from an adult with an advanced solid tumor such as melanoma, head and neck, liver or kidney cancer. V is TRBV29-1 and J is TRBJ2-1, with 11 bases fitting TRBD2. The CDR3 DNA reads as TGCAGTGCTCTAGCGGGAGGAGGGAATGAGCAGTTCTTC. It yields the protein CSALAGGGNEQFF.